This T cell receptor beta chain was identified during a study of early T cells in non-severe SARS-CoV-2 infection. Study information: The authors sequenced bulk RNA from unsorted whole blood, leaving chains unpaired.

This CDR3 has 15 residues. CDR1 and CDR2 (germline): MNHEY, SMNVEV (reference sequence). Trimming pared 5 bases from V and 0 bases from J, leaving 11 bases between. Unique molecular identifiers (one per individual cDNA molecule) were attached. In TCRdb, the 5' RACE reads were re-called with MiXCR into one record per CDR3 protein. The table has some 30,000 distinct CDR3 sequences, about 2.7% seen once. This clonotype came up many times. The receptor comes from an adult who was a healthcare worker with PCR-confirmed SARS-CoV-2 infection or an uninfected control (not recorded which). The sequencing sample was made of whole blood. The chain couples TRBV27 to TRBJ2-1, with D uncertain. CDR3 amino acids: CASSPRVSSYNEQFF. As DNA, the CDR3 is TGTGCCAGCAGTCCAAGGGTGAGCTCCTACAATGAGCAGTTCTTC.